The 21 T cell receptor beta chains below all came from one sample that was sequenced in a study of beta chain features in type 1 diabetes. Study-level points and caveats: Shorter TCRB CDR3s, moderately but significantly so, were found in Type 1 diabetes patients in all four CD4+ subsets.

No antigen is known for these receptors. Of the isolated RNA, all was reverse transcribed, and so the sequenced material was expressed TCRB transcripts. TCRdb's table, derived via immunoSEQ multiplex PCR, lists solely in-frame clones and lacks some. The sample consists of 300,000 to 450,000 clones, about 10% of them appearing once. The specimen sequenced was central memory CD4+ T cells from blood. These receptors were obtained from a man aged 25 to 40 with type 1 diabetes.

This clone was seen more than once but under ten times. CDR3 loop: CASSLIRLYQETQYF. For the CDR3, the DNA is TGTGCCAGCAGTTTAATCAGGCTCTACCAAGAGACCCAGTACTTC. This sequence joins TRBV28 and TRBJ2-5; the D is unclear. Germline CDR1 reads MDHEN; CDR2 reads SYDVKM. The V end lost 2 bases, the J end lost 0 bases, and 10 bases lay between the germline ends. CDR3 length: 15 amino acids. Filled out from reference TRBV28 and TRBJ2-5, the complete variable domain reads DVKVTQSSRYLVKRTGEKVFLECVQDMDHENMFWYRQDPGLGLRLIYFSYDVKMKEKGDIPEGYSVSREKKERFSLILESASTNQTSMYLCASSLIRLYQETQYFGPGTRLLVL.

This clone was seen only a few times. This chain joins TRBV10-1 and TRBJ2-5; TRBD2 might be the D (6 bases). This CDR3 comprises 14 residues. Trimming stripped 7 bases from V and 1 base from J, with 13 bases between. Germline V gene data show CDR1 as WNHNN and CDR2 as SYGVQD (reference sequence). CDR3 protein: CASTQGSGQETQYF. DNA of the CDR3: TGCGCCAGCACCCAGGGTAGCGGCCAAGAGACCCAGTACTTC.

This clone has at least ten counts. The genes are TRBV7-2 and TRBJ2-3, with 11 bases identical to TRBD2. The length of the CDR3 is 17 residues. The V segment lost 1 base and the J segment 3 bases; nucleotides outside the gene matches: 6. Germline assignment: CDR1 SGHTA and CDR2 FQGNSA. CDR3: CASSLEVAGGPTDTQYF. As DNA, the CDR3 is TGTGCCAGCAGCTTAGAGGTAGCGGGAGGGCCGACAGATACGCAGTATTTT.

The chain combines TRBV7-6 with TRBJ2-7, with 9 bases lining up with TRBD1. V lost 6 bases, J lost 5 bases, and 14 bases stayed unmatched. This CDR3 comprises 16 residues. Germline V lookup: CDR1 SGHVS, CDR2 FNYEAQ. The DNA for the CDR3 is TGTGCCAGCAGTCTCCGAGCGGGACAGGGAGGCAACGAGCAGTACTTC. As protein: CASSLRAGQGGNEQYF.

The gene calls are TRBV6-5 and TRBJ2-7, with D maybe TRBD1 (6 bases). V was shortened by 2 bases and J by 5 bases, with 10 bases between the two germline ends. Germline V gene data show CDR1 as MNHEY and CDR2 as SVGAGI. CDR3 length: 13 residues. CDR3 amino acids: CASSYPTGNEQYF. In DNA, the CDR3 is TGTGCCAGCAGTTACCCAACAGGGAACGAGCAGTACTTC.

This chain connects TRBV5-6 to TRBJ2-6, with D possibly matching TRBD1 (7 bases). This CDR3 comprises 18 residues. Germline V lookup: CDR1 SGHDT, CDR2 YYEEEE. Deletions cut 4 bases from V and 1 base from J, with 18 bases between. DNA for the CDR3: TGTGCCAGCAGCGGAGGGACAGTCCTAGCATCTGGGGCCAACGTCCTGACTTTC. This gives the protein CASSGGTVLASGANVLTF.

This clone was seen at least ten times. The chain recombines TRBV28 with TRBJ1-2, with D maybe TRBD1 (6 bases). Germline V CDR1 and CDR2: MDHEN, SYDVKM. This CDR3 spans 12 amino acids. V lost 11 bases, J lost 6 bases, and 16 bases lay in between. The CDR3 reads CAGESRGNGYTF. The CDR3 DNA reads as TGTGCCGGGGAGAGCAGGGGTAATGGCTACACCTTC.

This clone was observed many times. This CDR3 is CASSDSPGQIFFTDTQYF. The CDR3 nucleotides read TGTGCCAGCAGTGATTCACCGGGACAGATCTTTTTCACAGATACGCAGTATTTT. This chain uses TRBV6-4 with TRBJ2-3; 7 bases agree with TRBD1. CDR1 and CDR2 (germline): MRHNA, SNTAGT. The V segment lost 3 bases and the J segment 2 bases; nucleotides outside the gene matches: 14. The CDR3 sequence is 18 residues long.

In its sample, this clone was seen a few times. The CDR3 protein is CASSSMGLAGFSGANVLTF. In DNA form, the CDR3 reads TGTGCCAGCAGTTCGATGGGACTAGCGGGGTTCTCTGGGGCCAACGTCCTGACTTTC. The chain uses TRBV27 and TRBJ2-6; 13 positions match TRBD2. The trim removed 4 bases at V and 0 bases at J, leaving 6 bases unmatched. This CDR3 spans 19 amino acids. Germline loops: CDR1 MNHEY, CDR2 SMNVEV (reference sequence).

This clone has more than one count but fewer than ten. CDR3 in DNA: TGTGCCAGCAGCAGACAGGGGGCAACCGGGGAGCTGTTTTTT. Protein sequence: CASSRQGATGELFF. The gene calls are TRBV11-2 and TRBJ2-2, with 10 bases lining up with TRBD1. This CDR3 is 14 amino acids long. The J segment lost 5 bases and the V segment lost 5 bases, leaving 2 bases of the junction unmatched. Germline V CDR1 and CDR2: SGHAT, FQNNGV.

This clone was seen only a few times. The rearrangement joins TRBV9 to TRBJ2-7, with TRBD1 identical over 11 bases. The CDR3 consists of 16 residues. Unmatched junction bases numbered 9, after V lost 6 bases and J lost 1 base. CDR1 and CDR2 from the germline V gene are SGDLS and YYNGEE. CDR3 protein: CASNRGQGARSYEQYF. The CDR3 DNA reads TGTGCCAGCAACCGAGGACAGGGGGCTAGGTCCTACGAGCAGTACTTC.

A few counts support this clone. The V call is TRBV11-2, the J call TRBJ2-1; a possible D gene is TRBD2 (6 bases). The CDR3 contains 16 residues. V was cut by 5 bases and J by 5 bases, with 19 bases left in between. Germline assignment: CDR1 SGHAT and CDR2 FQNNGV. The CDR3 sequence: CASSPEVGGWNNEQFF. CDR3 nucleotide sequence: TGTGCCAGCAGCCCCGAGGTTGGGGGGTGGAACAATGAGCAGTTCTTC.

This chain uses TRBV9 with TRBJ2-1, with 8 positions matching TRBD1. This CDR3 comprises 15 residues. V shed 0 bases, J shed 9 bases, and the junction held 8 bases outside the gene matches. The germline V gene has CDR1 SGDLS and CDR2 YYNGEE. The CDR3 nucleotides read TGTGCCAGCAGCGTAGACGGACAGGGATACGGTGAGCAGTTCTTC. This encodes CASSVDGQGYGEQFF.

The table lists this clone with a few counts. V usage is TRBV19 and J usage is TRBJ1-5; D may be TRBD1 (5 bases). The V gene lost 11 bases and the J gene lost 9 bases, with 20 bases spanning the gap. The CDR3 totals 13 residues. Germline CDR1 LNHDA, CDR2 SQIVND (reference sequence). The CDR3 spells CACQKGPGWPQHF. The CDR3 DNA follows: TGTGCCTGTCAAAAGGGGCCTGGGTGGCCCCAGCATTTT. Full variable domain (outside the CDR3, taken from reference TRBV19 and TRBJ1-5): DGGITQSPKYLFRKEGQNVTLSCEQNLNHDAMYWYRQDPGQGLRLIYYSQIVNDFQKGDIAEGYSVSREKKESFPLTVTSAQKNPTAFYLCACQKGPGWPQHFGDGTRLSIL.

V usage is TRBV7-2 and J usage is TRBJ2-7; D gene ambiguous. The CDR3 is 18 residues long. Germline V gives CDR1 SGHTA, CDR2 FQGNSA. Trimming removed 1 base at V and 0 bases at J, with 19 bases between. DNA for the CDR3: TGTGCCAGCAGCTTAGTTCTGGTGACACCTAGGAGCTCCTACGAGCAGTACTTC. Its protein is CASSLVLVTPRSSYEQYF.

CDR3 region: CASTLSGTYNEQFF. The CDR3 DNA reads TGTGCCAGCACCCTATCGGGTACCTACAATGAGCAGTTCTTC. The rearrangement links TRBV7-9 to TRBJ2-1; D is uncertain. This CDR3 is built from 14 residues. V shed 7 bases and J shed 2 bases, with 12 bases lying between them. Germline values: CDR1 SEHNR, CDR2 FQNEAQ (reference sequence).

This sequence joins TRBV6-5 and TRBJ2-7; 7 bases agree with TRBD1. CDR3 length equals 13 residues. CDR1 is MNHEY and CDR2 is SVGAGI in the germline V gene. Losses at the gene ends were 10 bases for V and 5 bases for J; bases not matched to a gene: 11. The CDR3 DNA reads as TGTGCCACCACTAACAGGGGATCGAACGAGCAGTACTTC. This translates into CATTNRGSNEQYF.

This clone was seen many times. The CDR3 loop is CASSPTRSSNQPQHF. CDR3 DNA: TGTGCCAGCAGTCCTACCCGAAGTAGCAATCAGCCCCAGCATTTT. The chain combines TRBV27 with TRBJ1-5; D gene ambiguous. Germline CDR1 and CDR2: MNHEY and SMNVEV (reference sequence). V dropped 5 bases and J dropped 0 bases, with 11 bases sitting between them. The CDR3 is made up of 15 amino acids.

Worth noting for this clone: Other DNA variants within this sample encode the same CDR3. The CDR3 protein is CASSSQETQYF. The CDR3 bases are TGTGCCAGCAGCTCTCAAGAGACCCAGTACTTC. The chain couples TRBV7-9 to TRBJ2-5; D remains ambiguous. V was trimmed by 4 bases and J by 2 bases, leaving 2 bases between them. Germline loops: CDR1 SEHNR, CDR2 FQNEAQ (reference sequence). This CDR3 comprises 11 residues.

This clone was counted between two and nine times. The chain is built from TRBV7-2 and TRBJ2-5; D is perhaps TRBD1 or TRBD2 (5 bases each). The DNA end favors TRBJ2-7, so the J call may be wrong. The CDR3 has 15 amino acids. The germline V gene encodes CDR1 SGHTA and CDR2 FQGNSA. DNA of the CDR3: TGTGCCAGCAGCTCATGGGTGGGGGACCTCTACGAGCAGTACTTC. This codes for CASSSWVGDLYEQYF.

This clone has ten or more counts. The chain uses TRBV10-3 and TRBJ2-5, with D perhaps being TRBD1 or TRBD2 (5 bases each). This CDR3 has 15 amino acids. V was pared by 6 bases and J by 4 bases, with 18 bases between. The germline CDR1 and CDR2 sequences are ENHRY and SYGVKD. The CDR3 spells CAISERGTAGETQYF. The DNA for the CDR3 is TGTGCCATCAGCGAGAGAGGGACGGCTGGAGAGACCCAGTACTTC.